This T cell receptor beta chain was recorded in a study of human T cells and chemical hapten exposure. Study-level information: Per-sample TCR yield variability stemmed mainly from small pooled library volume differences.

Overall study findings and caveats: No alteration of TCRs above 1 in 1000 frequency was seen with DPC sensitization.

CDR1 SQVTM and CDR2 ANQGSEA come from the germline V gene. CDR3 length: 13 residues. The V gene end was trimmed by 5 bases and the J gene end by 2 bases; junction bases not matched to a gene: 2. There are many counts of this clonotype. Its cognate antigen is unknown. Time point described: healthy volunteer bleed at 2 weeks. Before extraction, the whole blood was not fractionated, and total RNA was taken from it. In the library, unique molecular identifiers were attached to individual cDNA molecules. Authors' methods: Samples contained a median of roughly 96,000 TCRs, with a range of about 23,224 to 700,000. TCRdb called the RACE reads again in MiXCR, with one record for every CDR3 protein. These V and J calls rely on TCRdb rather than the paper's analysis. The sample shows about 130,000 distinct CDR3 sequences, about 9% of them seen only once.

The sequence derives from a male donor in good health. Some clones in this sample may be carry-over from other donors' samples. What was sequenced was whole blood. The rearrangement links TRBV29-1 to TRBJ2-5; TRBD2 aligns across 10 bases. This CDR3 reads CSVLAGVQETQYF. Written as DNA, the CDR3 is TGCAGCGTTCTAGCGGGAGTACAAGAGACCCAGTACTTC.